One T cell receptor (beta chain) is described in this entry. Its antigen target is currently unknown. No much larger clonotype is one base removed from it; base qualities were not supplied. The library was generated by 5' RACE. Reads for this sample came from an Illumina HiSeq 2500. A second roughly 7 to 11 cycle PCR used a sample-barcoded 5' primer and a J-beta primer mix. Each TCR beta cDNA molecule received a unique molecular identifier from a template-switch 5' adaptor carrying 12 random nucleotides. Each sample yielded at least 3 million CDR3-containing paired-end reads. First-strand cDNA was synthesized from all RNA with the Mint cDNA synthesis kit, primed by a TRBC-specific oligonucleotide. After uracil-DNA glycosylase treatment, a first 18-cycle PCR used universal primers M1SS and BC2_uni_R on all cDNA. For the original study's pipeline: For normalization, 1 million high-quality reads were randomly selected from each sample, with every read carrying a distinct molecular identifier. Reads with shared molecular identifiers were discarded instead of being binned into consensus sequences. MiTCR, with a Q25 quality threshold and the strictest error-elimination algorithm, was used for CDR3 identification, clonotype clustering and error correction. Lower-bound total TCR beta diversity was estimated with a nonparametric unseen species model using Euler transformation. TCRdb reprocessing: public reads trimmed at Q25 with fastp, clones called with MiXCR, in-frame beta chains kept. Each CDR3 protein appears once, grouped with its most common genes and DNA. TCRdb, not the original authors, processed these V and J calls. For this sample there are some 900,000 distinct CDR3 sequences; around 48% appear just once. The top ten constitute over 10% of the sample.

The source of the sample is a study of blood T cells in healthy people across ages (dated by TCRdb to between 2014 and 2017). About the full investigation: In model experiments, template switching captured roughly one uniquely barcoded TCR beta cDNA molecule for every two T cells. The donors were divided into four age groups: young (average around 17 years), middle-aged (under 40), aged (about 62) and long-lived (roughly 82). To avoid experimental bias, donors of different ages were randomly spread across the sequencing lanes. For two donors (one aged 18 to 29 and one aged 80 or older), the study analyzed two additional independent replicas of 1 million unique cDNA reads from the same blood draw. Age-related changes in TCR beta repertoire diversity were measured in the study by deep sequencing normalized with unique cDNA molecular identifiers.

Findings and caveats that apply to the study as a whole: The long-lived group showed more naive CD4+ T cells, fewer expanded clones and increased TCR diversity than the aged group, suggesting age selection. Bulk unsorted PBMC profiling prevented conclusive comparison of naive and antigen-experienced compartments. The CMV infection status of donors was not known, potentially confounding age-related changes in expanded clonotypes. Estimates of total diversity from one million sequenced T cells were regarded as lower bounds and underestimates. Observed TCR beta diversity per million T cells fell roughly linearly with age, and a significant reduction was already apparent by age approximately 40. Observed TCR beta diversity correlated strongly with the percentage of naive T cells measured by flow cytometry.

The roughly 38 donors, aged 6 to 90 years, were systemically healthy Caucasian individuals from Russia. Ten milliliters of peripheral blood were drawn from each donor into EDTA-treated Vacutainer tubes. Ficoll-Paque density-gradient centrifugation was used to isolate PBMCs, with at least 7 million obtained per sample. Total RNA, at least 5.5 micrograms per sample, was extracted from PBMCs with Trizol reagent. For every donor, flow cytometry on a PBMC aliquot measured the percentage of naive CD45RAhigh/CD27high T cells. The CDR3 spans 16 residues, from the cysteine through the phenylalanine. The read is trimmed to its CDR3 DNA, 48 bases read in frame from base 1. CDR1 and CDR2, looked up from the germline V gene, are SGHRS and YFSETQ. A distance of 20 bases separates the germline ends of V and J, which lose 4 bases and 6 bases respectively.

This sequence was found in a man between 25 and 39 years old in good health. Rearrangement joined TRBV5-1 to TRBJ2-1; the D match is possibly TRBD1 or TRBD2, with 5 bases aligned in each. Sequenced material: blood. CDR3 protein: CASSRGMGLRGNEQFF. DNA sequence: TGCGCCAGCAGCCGAGGGATGGGGCTTAGAGGCAATGAGCAGTTCTTC.